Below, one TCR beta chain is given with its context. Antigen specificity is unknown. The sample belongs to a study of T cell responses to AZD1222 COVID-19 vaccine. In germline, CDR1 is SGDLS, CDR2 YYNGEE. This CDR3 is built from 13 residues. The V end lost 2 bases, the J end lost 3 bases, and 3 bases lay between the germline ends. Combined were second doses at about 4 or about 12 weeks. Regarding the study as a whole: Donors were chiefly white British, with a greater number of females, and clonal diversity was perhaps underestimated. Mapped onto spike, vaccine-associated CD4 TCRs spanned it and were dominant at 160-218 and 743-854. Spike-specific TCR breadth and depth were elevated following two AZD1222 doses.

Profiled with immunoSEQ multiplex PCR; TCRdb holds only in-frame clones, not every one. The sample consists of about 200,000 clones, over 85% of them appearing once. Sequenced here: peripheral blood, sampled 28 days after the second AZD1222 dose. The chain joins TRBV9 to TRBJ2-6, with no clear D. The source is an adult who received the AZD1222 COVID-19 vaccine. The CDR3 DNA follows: TGTGCCAGCAGCGTGGGTGGGGCCAACGTCCTGACTTTC. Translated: CASSVGGANVLTF.